Listed below are T cell receptor beta chains from one sample, sequenced in a study of blood T cell repertoires in COVID-19. The assay was immunoSEQ multiplex PCR, and TCRdb's table has in-frame clones only and misses some. This table has approximately 230,000 clones, around 89% appearing once. Sequenced: PBMCs or T cells enriched from blood (not recorded which). These receptors came from a woman aged 25-40 years who had recovered from COVID-19. CDR3s leave out the opening cysteine and the closing phenylalanine or tryptophan. Fields, in order: V gene, clone size, CDR3 protein. A clone size is listed for some rows: how often the clone was seen (once, few, many), or a class if it is expanded.

TRBV30 | - | AWRGGSSYEQY
TRBV7-2 | - | ASSLSAVGDTQY
TRBV5-1 | once | ASSSGQGTFGSGNTIY
TRBV5-1 | - | ASSLTSGRRLTANNEQF
TRBV27 | - | ASTLTGGALNNSPLH
TRBV28 | - | ASSPGQFQETQY
TRBV6-5 | few | ASSNRLGSNQPQH
TRBV7-2 | - | ASSGTPNTEAF
TRBV27 | - | ASSAAGLYNSPLH
TRBV7-2 | few | ASSPRRGMVNTEAF
TRBV19 | - | ASRGLAGLSGVTDTQY
TRBV7-9 | - | ASSLDEATRTQY
TRBV6-5 | - | ASGARGFGNQPQH
TRBV3-1/TRBV3-2 | - | ASSQEVGTGIYGYT
TRBV28 | few | ASSSLGQSRNSPLH
TRBV15 | - | ATSRDPTSNEQF
TRBV4-3 | - | ASSQEAGVVGYT
TRBV7-4 | - | ASSLFAGSNTEAF
TRBV27 | - | ASSSMREGRETQY
TRBV7-2 | - | ASSPRYSGNTIY
TRBV12-3/TRBV12-4 | - | ASRIGQGNEQF
TRBV27 | once | ASSLRPQGAEAF
TRBV28 | - | ASSSTDYYGYT
TRBV19 | - | ASSIKGLELNTEAF
TRBV9 | - | ASSGANTEAF
TRBV10-3 | - | AASSGWERGGDTQY
TRBV5-8 | - | ASSLYRTGQPGGEKLF
TRBV19 | - | ASSMEGAGGEQY
TRBV28 | - | ASSFAGTGGGNQPQH
TRBV7-2 | - | ASSLSQNIGTEGEQY
TRBV28 | - | ASTIRDTYQPQH
TRBV28 | - | AIPGAGDTQY